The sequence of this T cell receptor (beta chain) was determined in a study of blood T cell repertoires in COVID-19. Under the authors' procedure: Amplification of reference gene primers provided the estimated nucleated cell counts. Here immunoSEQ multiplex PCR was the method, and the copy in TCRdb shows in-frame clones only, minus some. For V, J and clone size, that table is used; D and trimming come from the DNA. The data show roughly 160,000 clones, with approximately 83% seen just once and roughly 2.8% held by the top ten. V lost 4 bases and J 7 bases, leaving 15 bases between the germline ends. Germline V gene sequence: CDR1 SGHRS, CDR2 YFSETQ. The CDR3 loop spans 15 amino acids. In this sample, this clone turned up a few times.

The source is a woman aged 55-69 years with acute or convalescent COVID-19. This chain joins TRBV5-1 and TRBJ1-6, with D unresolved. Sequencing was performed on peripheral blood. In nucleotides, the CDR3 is TGCGCCAGCAGCGGCGAAGGAGGGCGGAATTCACCCCTCCACTTT. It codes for CASSGEGGRNSPLHF.